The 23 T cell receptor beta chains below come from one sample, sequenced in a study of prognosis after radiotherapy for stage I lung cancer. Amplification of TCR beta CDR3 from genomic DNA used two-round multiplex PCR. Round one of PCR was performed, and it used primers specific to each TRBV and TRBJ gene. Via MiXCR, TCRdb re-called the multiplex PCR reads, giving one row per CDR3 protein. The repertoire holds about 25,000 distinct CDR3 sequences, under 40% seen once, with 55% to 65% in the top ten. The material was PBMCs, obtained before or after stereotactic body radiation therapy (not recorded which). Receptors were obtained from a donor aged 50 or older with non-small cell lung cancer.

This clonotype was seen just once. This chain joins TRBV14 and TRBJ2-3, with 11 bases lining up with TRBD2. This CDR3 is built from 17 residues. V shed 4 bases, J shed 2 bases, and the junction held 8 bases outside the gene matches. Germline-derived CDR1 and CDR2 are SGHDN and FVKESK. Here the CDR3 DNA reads TGTGCCAGCAGCCTTGACACTAGCGGGGGACCCACAGATACGCAGTATTTT. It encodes CASSLDTSGGPTDTQYF.

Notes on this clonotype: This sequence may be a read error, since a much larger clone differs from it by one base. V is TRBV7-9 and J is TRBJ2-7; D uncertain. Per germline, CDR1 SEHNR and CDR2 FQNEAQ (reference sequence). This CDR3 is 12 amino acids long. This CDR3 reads CANSPDSYEQYF. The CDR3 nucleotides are TGTGCCAACAGCCCCGACTCCTACGAGCAGTACTTC. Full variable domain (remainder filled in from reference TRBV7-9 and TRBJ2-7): DTGVSQNPRHKITKRGQNVTFRCDPISEHNRLYWYRQTLGQGPEFLTYFQNEAQLEKSRLLSDRFSAERPKGSFSTLEIQRTEQGDSAMYLCANSPDSYEQYFGPGTRLTVT.

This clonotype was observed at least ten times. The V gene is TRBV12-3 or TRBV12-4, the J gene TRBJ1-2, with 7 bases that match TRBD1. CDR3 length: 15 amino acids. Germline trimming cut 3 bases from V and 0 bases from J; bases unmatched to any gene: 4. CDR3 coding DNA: TGTGCCAGCAGTTTGACACAGGGGACTAACTATGGCTACACCTTC. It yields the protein CASSLTQGTNYGYTF.

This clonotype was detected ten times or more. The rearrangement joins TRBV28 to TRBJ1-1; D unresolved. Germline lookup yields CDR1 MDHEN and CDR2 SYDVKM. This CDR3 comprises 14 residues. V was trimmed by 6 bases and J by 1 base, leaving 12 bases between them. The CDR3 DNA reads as TGTGCCAGCAGAACACGTGGTGGGAACACTGAAGCTTTCTTT. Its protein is CASRTRGGNTEAFF.

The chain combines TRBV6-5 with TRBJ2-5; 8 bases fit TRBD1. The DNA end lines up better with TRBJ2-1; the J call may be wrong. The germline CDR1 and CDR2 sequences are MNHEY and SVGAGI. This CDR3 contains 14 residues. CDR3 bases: TGTGCCAGCAGTTTCCTTAGACAGGGGAATGAGCAGTTCTTC. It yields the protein CASSFLRQGNEQFF.

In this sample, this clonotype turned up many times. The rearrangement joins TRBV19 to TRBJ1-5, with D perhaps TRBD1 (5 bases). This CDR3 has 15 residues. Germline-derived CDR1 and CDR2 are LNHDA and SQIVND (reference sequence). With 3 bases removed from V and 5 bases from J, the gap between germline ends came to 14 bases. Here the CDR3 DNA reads TGTGCCAGTAGTATGGGGGGGAATGGGGATCAGCCCCAGCATTTT. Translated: CASSMGGNGDQPQHF.

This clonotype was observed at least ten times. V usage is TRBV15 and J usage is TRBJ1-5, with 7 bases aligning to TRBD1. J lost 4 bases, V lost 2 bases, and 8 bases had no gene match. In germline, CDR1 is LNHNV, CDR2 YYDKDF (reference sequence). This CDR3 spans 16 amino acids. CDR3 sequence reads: CATSRPGQSGNQPQHF. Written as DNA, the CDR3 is TGTGCCACCAGCAGACCGGGACAGTCGGGGAATCAGCCCCAGCATTTT.

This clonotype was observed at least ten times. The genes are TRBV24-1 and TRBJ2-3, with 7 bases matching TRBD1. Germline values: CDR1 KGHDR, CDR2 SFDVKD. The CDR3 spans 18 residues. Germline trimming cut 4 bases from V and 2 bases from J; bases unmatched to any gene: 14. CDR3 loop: CATSDPSDRAQNTDTQYF. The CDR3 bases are TGTGCCACCAGTGACCCTTCCGACAGGGCCCAAAACACAGATACGCAGTATTTT.

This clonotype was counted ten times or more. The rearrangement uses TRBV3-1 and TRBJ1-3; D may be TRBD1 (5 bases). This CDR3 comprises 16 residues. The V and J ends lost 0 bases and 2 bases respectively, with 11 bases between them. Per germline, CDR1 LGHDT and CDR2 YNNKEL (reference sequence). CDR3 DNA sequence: TGTGCCAGCAGCCAAGACGGGACCGTACCTGGAAACACCATATATTTT. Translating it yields CASSQDGTVPGNTIYF.

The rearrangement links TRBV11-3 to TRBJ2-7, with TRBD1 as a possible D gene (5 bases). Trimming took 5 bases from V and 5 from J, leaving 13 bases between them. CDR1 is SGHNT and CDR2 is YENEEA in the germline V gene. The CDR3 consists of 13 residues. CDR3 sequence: CASSQGPSDEQYF. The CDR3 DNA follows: TGTGCCAGCAGCCAGGGTCCTTCGGACGAGCAGTACTTC.

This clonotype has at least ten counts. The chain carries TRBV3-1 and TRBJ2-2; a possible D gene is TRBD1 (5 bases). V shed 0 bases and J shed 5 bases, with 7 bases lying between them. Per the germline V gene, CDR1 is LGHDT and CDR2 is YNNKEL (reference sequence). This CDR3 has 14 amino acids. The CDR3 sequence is CASSQEGATGELFF. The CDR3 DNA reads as TGTGCCAGCAGCCAAGAAGGGGCGACCGGGGAGCTGTTTTTT.

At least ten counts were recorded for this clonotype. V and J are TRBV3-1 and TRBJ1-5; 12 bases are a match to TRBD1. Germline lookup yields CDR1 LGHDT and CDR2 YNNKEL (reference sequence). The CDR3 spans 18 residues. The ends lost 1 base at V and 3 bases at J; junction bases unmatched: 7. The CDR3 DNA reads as TGTGCCAGCAGCCAAGTAGCCGGGACAGGGGGCTTCAATCAGCCCCAGCATTTT. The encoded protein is CASSQVAGTGGFNQPQHF.

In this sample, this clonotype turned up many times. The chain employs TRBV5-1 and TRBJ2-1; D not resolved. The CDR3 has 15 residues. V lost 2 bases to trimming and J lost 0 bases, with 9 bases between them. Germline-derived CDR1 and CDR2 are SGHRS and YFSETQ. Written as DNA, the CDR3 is TGCGCCAGCAGCTTCAACTCCGACTCCTACAATGAGCAGTTCTTC. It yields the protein CASSFNSDSYNEQFF. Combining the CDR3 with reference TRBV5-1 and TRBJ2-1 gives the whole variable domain KAGVTQTPRYLIKTRGQQVTLSCSPISGHRSVSWYQQTPGQGLQFLFEYFSETQRNKGNFPGRFSGRQFSNSRSEMNVSTLELGDSALYLCASSFNSDSYNEQFFGPGTRLTVL.

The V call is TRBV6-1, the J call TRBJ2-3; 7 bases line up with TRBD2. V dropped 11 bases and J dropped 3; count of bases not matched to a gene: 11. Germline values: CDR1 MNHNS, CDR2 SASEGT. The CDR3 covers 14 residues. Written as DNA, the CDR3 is TGTGCCGCGGCGCGGCTAGCGGAGACAGATACGCAGTATTTT. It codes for CAAARLAETDTQYF.

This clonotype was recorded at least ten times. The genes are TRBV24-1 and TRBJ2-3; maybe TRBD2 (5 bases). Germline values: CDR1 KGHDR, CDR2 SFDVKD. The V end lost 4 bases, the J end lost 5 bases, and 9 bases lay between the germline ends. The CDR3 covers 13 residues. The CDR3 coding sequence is TGTGCCACCAGTGAGCGGGCTATAGATACGCAGTATTTT. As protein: CATSERAIDTQYF.

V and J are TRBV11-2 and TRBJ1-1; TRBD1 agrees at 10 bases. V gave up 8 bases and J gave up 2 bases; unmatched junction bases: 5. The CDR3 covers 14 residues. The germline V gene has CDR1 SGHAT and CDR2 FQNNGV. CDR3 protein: CASAPTGGNTEAFF. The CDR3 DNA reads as TGTGCCAGCGCCCCGACAGGGGGCAACACTGAAGCTTTCTTT.

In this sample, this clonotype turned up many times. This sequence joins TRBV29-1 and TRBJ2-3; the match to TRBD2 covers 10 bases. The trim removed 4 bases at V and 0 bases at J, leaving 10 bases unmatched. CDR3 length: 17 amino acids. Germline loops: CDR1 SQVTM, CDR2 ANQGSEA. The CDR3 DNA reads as TGCAGCGTTGGGTTGGTTAGCGGGAGGATTAGCACAGATACGCAGTATTTT. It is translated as CSVGLVSGRISTDTQYF.

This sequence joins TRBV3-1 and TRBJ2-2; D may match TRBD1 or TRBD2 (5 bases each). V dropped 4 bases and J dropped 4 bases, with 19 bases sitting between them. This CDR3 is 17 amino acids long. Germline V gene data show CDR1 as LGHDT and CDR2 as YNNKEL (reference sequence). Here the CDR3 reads CASSLPTGPVGTGELFF. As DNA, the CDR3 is TGTGCCAGCAGCCTTCCAACGGGGCCTGTAGGCACCGGGGAGCTGTTTTTT.

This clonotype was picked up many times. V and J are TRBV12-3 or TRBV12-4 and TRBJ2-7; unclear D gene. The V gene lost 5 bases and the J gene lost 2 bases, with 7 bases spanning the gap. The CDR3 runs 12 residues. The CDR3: CASSIRPYEQYF. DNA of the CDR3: TGTGCCAGCAGTATACGACCCTACGAGCAGTACTTC.

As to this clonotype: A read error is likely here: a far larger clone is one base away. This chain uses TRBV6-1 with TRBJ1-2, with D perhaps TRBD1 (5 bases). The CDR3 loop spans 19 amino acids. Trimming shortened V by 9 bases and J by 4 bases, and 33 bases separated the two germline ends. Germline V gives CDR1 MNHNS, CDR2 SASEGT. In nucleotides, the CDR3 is TGTGCCAGAAGTTACGCCCAGGGAAGGGTTGGAAAGTCGGGCTATGGCTACACCTTC. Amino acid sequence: CARSYAQGRVGKSGYGYTF.

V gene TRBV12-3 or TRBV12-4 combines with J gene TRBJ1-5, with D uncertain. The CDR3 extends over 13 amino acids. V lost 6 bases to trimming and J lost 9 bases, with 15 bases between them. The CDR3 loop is CASSNAYVGPQHF. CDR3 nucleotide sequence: TGTGCCAGCAGCAATGCGTATGTCGGGCCCCAGCATTTT.

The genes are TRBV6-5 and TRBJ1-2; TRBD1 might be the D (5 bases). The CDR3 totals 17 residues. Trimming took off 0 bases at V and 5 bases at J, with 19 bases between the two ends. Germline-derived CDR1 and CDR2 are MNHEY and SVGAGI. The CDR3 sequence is CASSYSSSRGTVYGYTF. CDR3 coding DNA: TGTGCCAGCAGTTACTCGAGTTCTCGGGGGACGGTATATGGCTACACCTTC.

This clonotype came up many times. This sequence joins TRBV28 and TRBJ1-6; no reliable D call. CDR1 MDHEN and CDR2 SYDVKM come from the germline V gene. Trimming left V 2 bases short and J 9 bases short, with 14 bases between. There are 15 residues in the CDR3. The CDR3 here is CASSLRAVAGSPLHF. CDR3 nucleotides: TGTGCCAGCAGTTTACGGGCCGTGGCGGGTTCACCCCTCCACTTT. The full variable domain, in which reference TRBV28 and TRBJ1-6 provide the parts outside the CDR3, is DVKVTQSSRYLVKRTGEKVFLECVQDMDHENMFWYRQDPGLGLRLIYFSYDVKMKEKGDIPEGYSVSREKKERFSLILESASTNQTSMYLCASSLRAVAGSPLHFGNGTRLTVT.